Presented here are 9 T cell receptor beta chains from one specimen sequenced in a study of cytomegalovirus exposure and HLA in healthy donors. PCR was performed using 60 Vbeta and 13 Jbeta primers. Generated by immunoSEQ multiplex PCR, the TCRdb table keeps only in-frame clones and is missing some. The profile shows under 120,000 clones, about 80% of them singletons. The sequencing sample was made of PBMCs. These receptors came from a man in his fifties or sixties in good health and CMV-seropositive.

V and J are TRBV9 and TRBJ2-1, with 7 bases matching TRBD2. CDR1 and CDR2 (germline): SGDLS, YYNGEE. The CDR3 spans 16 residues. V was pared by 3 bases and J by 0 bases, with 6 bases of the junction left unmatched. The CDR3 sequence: CASSAEPSGSYNEQFF. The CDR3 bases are TGTGCCAGCAGCGCCGAGCCTAGCGGCTCCTACAATGAGCAGTTCTTC.

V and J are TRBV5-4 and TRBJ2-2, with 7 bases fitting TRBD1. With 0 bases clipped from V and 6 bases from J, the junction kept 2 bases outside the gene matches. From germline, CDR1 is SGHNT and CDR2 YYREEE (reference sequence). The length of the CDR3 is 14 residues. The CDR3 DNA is TGTGCCAGCAGCTTGGATCAGGGGGCCGGGGAGCTGTTTTTT. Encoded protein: CASSLDQGAGELFF. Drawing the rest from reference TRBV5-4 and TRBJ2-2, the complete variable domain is ETGVTQSPTHLIKTRGQQVTLRCSSQSGHNTVSWYQQALGQGPQFIFQYYREEENGRGNFPPRFSGLQFPNYSSELNVNALELDDSALYLCASSLDQGAGELFFGEGSRLTVL.

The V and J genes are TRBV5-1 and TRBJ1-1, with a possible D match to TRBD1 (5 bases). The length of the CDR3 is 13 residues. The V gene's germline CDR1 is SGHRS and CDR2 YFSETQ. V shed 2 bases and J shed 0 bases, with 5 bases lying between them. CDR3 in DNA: TGCGCCAGCAGCTTAGGGGTGAACACTGAAGCTTTCTTT. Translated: CASSLGVNTEAFF.

CDR3 residues: CASSTSGQGYGYTF. The CDR3 DNA sequence: TGTGCCAGTAGTACCTCAGGACAGGGGTATGGCTACACCTTC. The J gene is TRBJ1-2, the V gene TRBV19, with TRBD1 matching 9 bases. The ends lost 4 bases at V and 5 bases at J; junction bases unmatched: 5. The CDR3 covers 14 residues. Germline-derived CDR1 and CDR2 are LNHDA and SQIVND (reference sequence).

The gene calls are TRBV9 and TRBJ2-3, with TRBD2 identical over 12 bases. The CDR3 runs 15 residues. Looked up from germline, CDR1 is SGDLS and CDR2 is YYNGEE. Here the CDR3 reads CASGLAGASTDTQYF. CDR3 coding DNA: TGTGCTTCGGGACTAGCGGGCGCTAGCACAGATACGCAGTATTTT.

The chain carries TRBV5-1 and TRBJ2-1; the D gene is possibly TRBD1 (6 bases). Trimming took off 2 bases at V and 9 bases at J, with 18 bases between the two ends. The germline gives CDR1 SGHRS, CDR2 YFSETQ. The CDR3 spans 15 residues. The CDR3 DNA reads TGCGCCAGCAGCTTTGATCACAGGGAAGGGGGTGAGCAGTTCTTC. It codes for CASSFDHREGGEQFF. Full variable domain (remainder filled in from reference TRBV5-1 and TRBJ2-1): KAGVTQTPRYLIKTRGQQVTLSCSPISGHRSVSWYQQTPGQGLQFLFEYFSETQRNKGNFPGRFSGRQFSNSRSEMNVSTLELGDSALYLCASSFDHREGGEQFFGPGTRLTVL.

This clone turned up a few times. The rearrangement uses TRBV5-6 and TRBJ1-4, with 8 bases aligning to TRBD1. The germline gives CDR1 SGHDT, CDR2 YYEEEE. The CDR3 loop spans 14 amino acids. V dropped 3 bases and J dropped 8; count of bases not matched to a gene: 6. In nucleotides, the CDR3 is TGTGCCAGCAGCTACGGACAGGGAGGGGAAAAACTGTTTTTT. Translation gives CASSYGQGGEKLFF. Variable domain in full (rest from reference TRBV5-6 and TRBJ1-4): DAGVTQSPTHLIKTRGQQVTLRCSPKSGHDTVSWYQQALGQGPQFIFQYYEEEERQRGNFPDRFSGHQFPNYSSELNVNALLLGDSALYLCASSYGQGGEKLFFGSGTQLSVL.

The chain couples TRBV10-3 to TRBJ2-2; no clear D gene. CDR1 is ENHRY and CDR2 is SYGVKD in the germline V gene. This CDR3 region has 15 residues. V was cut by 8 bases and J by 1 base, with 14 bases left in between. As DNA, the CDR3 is TGTGCCATCGGAAAGGAGACCCTGAACACCGGGGAGCTGTTTTTT. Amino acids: CAIGKETLNTGELFF.

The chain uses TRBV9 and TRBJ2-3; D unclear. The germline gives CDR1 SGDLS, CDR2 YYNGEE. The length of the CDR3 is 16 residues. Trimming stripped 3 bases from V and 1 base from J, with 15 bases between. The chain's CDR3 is CASSAARPSGTDTQYF. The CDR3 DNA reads TGTGCCAGCAGCGCAGCGCGTCCATCTGGCACAGATACGCAGTATTTT.